The rows below give T cell receptor beta chains drawn from one sample of a study of T cell changes during pregnancy in multiple sclerosis. Some clones are missing from TCRdb's copy, which holds only in-frame ones; the method was immunoSEQ multiplex PCR. The data show just over 80,000 clones, about 95% seen once. The sequenced sample was peripheral blood, obtained in the second trimester of pregnancy. The receptors derive from a female donor with multiple sclerosis, enrolled in a pregnancy study. The CDR3 runs from the conserved cysteine through the conserved F or W. D genes are given only for firm matches. Not every row has a clone size; where given, it reads once, few, many or a size class.

j_call v_call cdr3_length d_call clone_size cdr3_nt cdr3_aa
TRBJ2-2 TRBV28 14 TRBD1 NA TGTGCCAGCAGTCGGACAGGGGGCTCCGGGGAGCTGTTTTTT CASSRTGGSGELFF
TRBJ2-5 TRBV15 14 TRBD1 NA TGTGCCACCAGCAGGGACAGGGGGGGGGAGACCCAGTACTTC CATSRDRGGETQYF
TRBJ2-7 TRBV7-2 15 NA NA TGTGCCAGCACCCGACAGCCAGGTAGCTCCTACGAGCAGTACTTC CASTRQPGSSYEQYF
TRBJ1-2 TRBV12-5 17 NA NA TGTGCTAGTGGTTTGGTAATTACGAGGGAGGTCGACTATGGCTACACCTTC CASGLVITREVDYGYTF
TRBJ1-2 TRBV30 13 NA NA TGTGCCTGGAGTGTTTTTCCCCGGGAAGGCTACACCTTC CAWSVFPREGYTF
TRBJ1-1 TRBV10-3 13 NA NA TGTGCCATCAGCCCGACTGAGAACACTGAAGCTTTCTTT CAISPTENTEAFF
TRBJ1-3 TRBV5-1 16 NA NA TGCGCCAGCAGCTTGGACAGGGCCCGCTCTGGAAACACCATATATTTT CASSLDRARSGNTIYF
TRBJ2-2 TRBV7-9 14 NA NA TGTGCCAGCAGCTCGGACTGGGGAACCGGGGAGCTGTTTTTT CASSSDWGTGELFF
TRBJ1-2 TRBV6-5 12 NA NA TGTGCCAGCAGATCAGGGAATTATGGCTACACCTTC CASRSGNYGYTF
TRBJ1-2 TRBV4-2 14 NA NA TGTGCCAGCAGCCAAGGGGGGCCCCTCTATGGCTACACCTTC CASSQGGPLYGYTF
TRBJ2-2 TRBV5-5 15 TRBD2 NA TGTGCCAGCAGCTCAACTAGCGAGTACACCGGGGAGCTGTTTTTT CASSSTSEYTGELFF
TRBJ2-5 TRBV25-1 15 NA NA TGTGCCAGCAGTGAAAGGGTAATAGCAGGGGAGACCCAGTACTTC CASSERVIAGETQYF
TRBJ1-1 TRBV28 13 TRBD1 NA TGTGCCAGCGAGGGACAGATGAACACTGAAGCTTTCTTT CASEGQMNTEAFF
TRBJ2-5 TRBV6-6 16 TRBD1 NA TGTGCCAGCAGCGACCCTGGGACAGGGGAACTAGAGACCCAGTACTTC CASSDPGTGELETQYF
TRBJ2-3 TRBV19 13 NA NA TGTGCCAGTAGTATAGCGGGGGCAGATACGCAGTATTTT CASSIAGADTQYF
TRBJ1-4 TRBV7-3 16 TRBD1 NA TGTGCCAGCAGCTCACCCCGGGACAGGGGGCAGGAAAAACTGTTTTTT CASSSPRDRGQEKLFF
TRBJ2-3 TRBV11-2 14 TRBD2 NA TGTGCCAGCAGTCGACTAGCGTACACAGATACGCAGTATTTT CASSRLAYTDTQYF
TRBJ1-1 TRBV15 15 NA NA TGTGCCACCAGCACTTCATGGGGGGGACCCCCTGAAGCTTTCTTT CATSTSWGGPPEAFF
TRBJ1-5 TRBV5-1 16 NA once TGCGCCAGCAGCTTGGGGGGCAGCTATAGCAATCAGCCCCAGCATTTT CASSLGGSYSNQPQHF
TRBJ1-5 TRBV19 15 NA NA TGTGCCAGTAGTGATCACTCAAATAGCAATCAGCCCCAGCATTTT CASSDHSNSNQPQHF
TRBJ2-1 TRBV9 17 NA NA TGTGCCAGCAGCGTAGCTCCCCAGCGCCCGGTGGGTAATGAGCAGTTCTTC CASSVAPQRPVGNEQFF
TRBJ2-1 TRBV4-2 19 NA NA TGTGCCAGCAGCCAACTGGAACAGGAAACCGGAAGCTCCTACAATGAGCAGTTCTTC CASSQLEQETGSSYNEQFF
TRBJ1-1 TRBV4-1 14 TRBD1 NA TGCGCCAGCAGCGGAGGGACAGGGATCACTGAAGCTTTCTTT CASSGGTGITEAFF
TRBJ2-1 TRBV6-5 14 NA NA TGTGCCAGCAGTACCCCTGGTTTGAGGAATGAGCAGTTCTTC CASSTPGLRNEQFF
TRBJ1-4 TRBV5-1 17 NA once TGCGCCAGCAGCTTGACCCAGGGGTTGACGGCTAATGAAAAACTGTTTTTT CASSLTQGLTANEKLFF
TRBJ2-3 TRBV2 13 TRBD2 NA TGTGCCACCCAGAGAGCGGGAGTCTTCACGCAGTATTTT CATQRAGVFTQYF
TRBJ1-2 TRBV28 17 NA NA TGTGCCAGCAGTTTATGGAGGATGGGACACTCCAACTATGGCTACACCTTC CASSLWRMGHSNYGYTF